This entry describes one TCR beta chain. Antigen unknown. The assay was immunoSEQ multiplex PCR, and TCRdb's table has in-frame clones only and misses some. The profile shows 200,000 or so clones, around 92% of them singletons. The data stem from a study of T cell responses to AZD1222 COVID-19 vaccine. Study-level results: Among those given AZD1222, only five or six were seropositive at baseline. It should be noted that donors were predominantly white British and more often female, and clonal diversity was possibly underestimated.

Germline values: CDR1 MDHEN, CDR2 SYDVKM. The CDR3 length is 16 residues. V was pared by 2 bases and J by 6 bases, with 16 bases between. Specimen: peripheral blood, collected on day 0 of AZD1222 vaccination. The chain employs TRBV28 and TRBJ2-2; TRBD1 might be the D (5 bases). The TCR sequence derives from an adult in good health. The CDR3: CASSLAGGRGPGELFF. The DNA for the CDR3 is TGTGCCAGCAGTTTAGCTGGTGGTAGGGGTCCCGGGGAGCTGTTTTTT.